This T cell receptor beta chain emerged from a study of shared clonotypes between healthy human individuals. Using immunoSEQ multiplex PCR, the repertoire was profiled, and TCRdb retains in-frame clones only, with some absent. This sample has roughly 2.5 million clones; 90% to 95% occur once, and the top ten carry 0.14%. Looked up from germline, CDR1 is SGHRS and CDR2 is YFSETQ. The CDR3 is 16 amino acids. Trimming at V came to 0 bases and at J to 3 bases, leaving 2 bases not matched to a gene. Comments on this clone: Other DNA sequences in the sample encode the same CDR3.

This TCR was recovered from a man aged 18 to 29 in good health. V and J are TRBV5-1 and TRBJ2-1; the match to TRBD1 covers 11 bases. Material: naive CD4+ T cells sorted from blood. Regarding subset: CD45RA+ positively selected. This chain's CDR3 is CASSLVGTGGYNEQFF. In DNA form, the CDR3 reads TGCGCCAGCAGCTTGGTGGGGACAGGGGGCTACAATGAGCAGTTCTTC.